This T cell receptor (beta chain) was retrieved from a study of cytomegalovirus exposure and HLA in healthy donors. This clone came up a few times. The PCR used 60 Vbeta and 13 Jbeta primers. Produced via immunoSEQ multiplex PCR; TCRdb's table is partial and in-frame only. This sample has about 120,000 clones; 81% occur once, and the top ten carry 3% to 4%. Trimming at V came to 4 bases and at J to 0 bases, leaving 6 bases not matched to a gene. The germline CDR1 and CDR2 sequences are SGHDT and YYEEEE. The CDR3 consists of 16 residues. The V gene is TRBV5-6, the J gene TRBJ1-4, with 7 bases fitting TRBD1. This receptor was obtained from a woman in her 30s in good health and CMV-seronegative. Sample: PBMCs. The CDR3 DNA reads TGTGCCAGCAGCCAGGACAGGACATCAACTAATGAAAAACTGTTTTTT. Its protein is CASSQDRTSTNEKLFF.